The 30 T cell receptor beta chains in this list originate from one sample, sequenced in a study of blood T cell repertoires in COVID-19. The table came from immunoSEQ multiplex PCR; TCRdb's copy has only in-frame clones and leaves some out. The sample includes around 330,000 clones, around 88% of them seen just once. Input material: peripheral blood. The receptors come from a woman aged 30 to 39 with COVID-19, enrolled during active disease.

The rearrangement links TRBV14 to TRBJ1-1; D not resolved. There are 13 residues in the CDR3. V was trimmed by 1 base and J by 2 bases, leaving 5 bases between them. CDR1 and CDR2 from the germline V gene are SGHDN and FVKESK. The DNA of the CDR3 is TGTGCCAGCAGCCAAGGGGCTAACACTGAAGCTTTCTTT. Its protein is CASSQGANTEAFF. Complete variable domain (other parts from reference TRBV14 and TRBJ1-1): EAGVTQFPSHSVIEKGQTVTLRCDPISGHDNLYWYRRVMGKEIKFLLHFVKESKQDESGMPNNRFLAERTGGTYSTLKVQPAELEDSGVYFCASSQGANTEAFFGQGTRLTVV.

V gene TRBV5-8 combines with J gene TRBJ1-3; a weak D match, TRBD1 (5 bases). Trimming cost V 0 bases and J 2 bases, with 6 bases left between them. Per germline, CDR1 SGHTS and CDR2 YDEGEE. The CDR3 spans 14 residues. The CDR3 nucleotides are TGTGCCAGCAGCTTGGCAGGGACTGGAAACACCATATATTTT. It yields the protein CASSLAGTGNTIYF. Drawing the rest from reference TRBV5-8 and TRBJ1-3, the complete variable domain is EAGVTQSPTHLIKTRGQQATLRCSPISGHTSVYWYQQALGLGLQFLLWYDEGEERNRGNFPPRFSGRQFPNYSSELNVNALELEDSALYLCASSLAGTGNTIYFGEGSWLTVV.

The chain links TRBV6-2 or TRBV6-3 to TRBJ1-1; D is perhaps TRBD1 (5 bases). V was trimmed by 5 bases and J by 0 bases, leaving 16 bases between them. Germline V CDR1 and CDR2: MNHEY, SVGEGT. The CDR3 runs to 16 residues. CDR3 amino acids: CASSPPRGGMNTEAFF. Written as DNA, the CDR3 is TGTGCCAGCAGTCCGCCCCGGGGGGGTATGAACACTGAAGCTTTCTTT.

The genes are TRBV9 and TRBJ1-3; D gene uncertain. Germline-derived CDR1 and CDR2 are SGDLS and YYNGEE. The CDR3 is 15 residues long. Trimming cost V 4 bases and J 0 bases, with 11 bases left between them. CDR3 in DNA: TGTGCCAGCAGCCCCCGAGCGAGCTCTGGAAACACCATATATTTT. Translated: CASSPRASSGNTIYF.

The chain employs TRBV7-9 and TRBJ1-6; D remains ambiguous. The CDR3 consists of 15 residues. In germline, CDR1 is SEHNR, CDR2 FQNEAQ (reference sequence). Trimming removed 3 bases at V and 1 base at J, with 7 bases between. The CDR3 nucleotides read TGTGCCAGCAGCTTCCGGGGATCCTATAATTCACCCCTCCACTTT. Translated: CASSFRGSYNSPLHF.

This clone was seen a single time. The CDR3 region has the DNA TGTGCCAGCAGTTACTCGGTCGTGAGTCCGAACACTGAAGCTTTCTTT. Translated, it gives CASSYSVVSPNTEAFF. V usage is TRBV6-5 and J usage is TRBJ1-1, with D uncertain. The CDR3 contains 16 residues. Germline CDR1 and CDR2: MNHEY and SVGAGI. The V end lost 0 bases, the J end lost 1 base, and 12 bases lay between the germline ends.

This chain joins TRBV4-2 and TRBJ2-7, with 7 bases aligning to TRBD2. Germline-derived CDR1 and CDR2 are LGHNA and YNFKEQ. The CDR3 runs to 14 residues. V was clipped by 4 bases and J by 3 bases; unmatched bases: 6. DNA of the CDR3: TGTGCCAGCAGCCCCCGGACTAGTAACTACGAGCAGTACTTC. It yields the protein CASSPRTSNYEQYF.

This chain connects TRBV3-1 (or the pseudogene TRBV3-2) to TRBJ1-1, with TRBD1 matching 8 bases. CDR3 length: 15 amino acids. V was pared by 2 bases and J by 0 bases, with 2 bases of the junction left unmatched. Germline values: CDR1 LGHDT, CDR2 YNNKEL (reference sequence). The CDR3 nucleotides read TGTGCCAGCAGCCAATTCAGGGGGCTGAACACTGAAGCTTTCTTT. As protein: CASSQFRGLNTEAFF.

This clone was seen once. The chain recombines TRBV9 with TRBJ1-2, with D possibly being TRBD1 (6 bases). The V end lost 0 bases, the J end lost 10 bases, and 13 bases lay between the germline ends. Germline V gene sequence: CDR1 SGDLS, CDR2 YYNGEE. The CDR3 loop spans 13 amino acids. The CDR3 DNA reads as TGTGCCAGCAGCGTAGTGGCAGGGGCGGACTACACCTTC. Its translation is CASSVVAGADYTF.

This rearrangement joins TRBV2 to TRBJ1-5, with D maybe TRBD1 (6 bases). The germline V gene encodes CDR1 SNHLY and CDR2 FYNNEI. This CDR3 has 12 residues. With 3 bases removed from V and 7 bases from J, the gap between germline ends came to 7 bases. The CDR3 is CASSDRGQPQHF. CDR3 sequence (DNA): TGTGCCAGCAGTGACAGGGGACAGCCCCAGCATTTT.

V is TRBV4-2 and J is TRBJ2-1; 12 bases fit TRBD2. The CDR3 covers 16 residues. Germline V gives CDR1 LGHNA, CDR2 YNFKEQ. J lost 2 bases, V lost 4 bases, and 3 bases had no gene match. The CDR3 is CASSPRTSGAYNEQFF. The DNA of the CDR3 is TGTGCCAGCAGCCCCCGGACTAGCGGGGCCTACAATGAGCAGTTCTTC.

The chain has TRBV29-1 and TRBJ1-2; D gene unclear. This CDR3 contains 14 residues. Trimming shortened V by 0 bases and J by 7 bases, and 15 bases separated the two germline ends. Germline CDR1 SQVTM, CDR2 ANQGSEA. CDR3 region: CSVEERERVGGYTF. The CDR3 coding sequence is TGCAGCGTTGAAGAGAGGGAGAGAGTCGGTGGCTACACCTTC.

This chain uses TRBV25-1 with TRBJ2-1; the D is unclear. The CDR3 runs to 14 residues. Germline CDR1 reads MGHDK; CDR2 reads SYGVNS. V dropped 7 bases and J dropped 5 bases, with 15 bases sitting between them. CDR3 amino acids: CASTLKETDNEQFF. In DNA, the CDR3 is TGTGCCAGCACCTTAAAGGAAACAGACAATGAGCAGTTCTTC.

V is TRBV28 and J is TRBJ2-3; 10 bases fit TRBD1. V lost 5 bases, J lost 3 bases, and 8 bases stayed unmatched. The CDR3 totals 16 residues. Germline assignment: CDR1 MDHEN and CDR2 SYDVKM. The CDR3 DNA is TGTGCCAGCAGTCACTACGGGACAGGGGAGACAGATACGCAGTATTTT. Its protein product is CASSHYGTGETDTQYF.

The V call is TRBV20-1, the J call TRBJ2-7; 8 bases map to TRBD1. Germline CDR1 is DFQATT and CDR2 is SNEGSKA (reference sequence). The CDR3 has 11 residues. As DNA, the CDR3 is TGCCCCTACAGGACAGGGTTTGGGCAGTACTTC. This encodes CPYRTGFGQYF.

The V gene is TRBV28, the J gene TRBJ2-5, with 8 bases matching TRBD2. V trimming: 5 bases; J trimming: 3 bases; junction bases outside the gene matches: 8. This CDR3 spans 15 amino acids. Germline loops: CDR1 MDHEN, CDR2 SYDVKM. The chain's CDR3 is CASSPRGGAKETQYF. CDR3 DNA sequence: TGTGCCAGCAGTCCCCGGGGGGGGGCGAAAGAGACCCAGTACTTC.

The gene calls are TRBV5-8 and TRBJ2-2; D unresolved. The CDR3 is 13 amino acids. Deletions cut 0 bases from V and 5 bases from J, with 5 bases between. Germline V gene data show CDR1 as SGHTS and CDR2 as YDEGEE. The CDR3 spells CASSLEETGELFF. Here the CDR3 DNA reads TGTGCCAGCAGCTTGGAAGAGACCGGGGAGCTGTTTTTT.

This clone was detected only once. This chain connects TRBV11-2 to TRBJ1-2; weak D call: TRBD1 (6 bases). Germline CDR1 reads SGHAT; CDR2 reads FQNNGV. V was pared by 4 bases and J by 2 bases, with 14 bases between. The CDR3 sequence is 15 residues long. The CDR3 sequence: CASSSPRQGNYGYTF. In nucleotides, the CDR3 is TGTGCCAGCAGCTCCCCTCGGCAGGGGAACTATGGCTACACCTTC.

J is TRBJ1-4 and V is TRBV7-2, with unresolved D. The CDR3 extends over 14 amino acids. From germline, CDR1 is SGHTA and CDR2 FQGNSA. Trimming removed 5 bases from V and 3 bases from J, with 10 bases in between. The DNA of the CDR3 is TGTGCCAGCAGCCTTGGCAGGTCTAATGAAAAACTGTTTTTT. Protein product: CASSLGRSNEKLFF.

J is TRBJ2-1 and V is TRBV4-1, with D hard to call. The ends were cut back, 3 bases at V and 7 bases at J, with 10 bases in the middle. This CDR3 spans 13 amino acids. Looked up from germline, CDR1 is MGHRA and CDR2 is YSYEKL. The CDR3 region has the DNA TGCGCCAGCAGCCAGAGATCACGAAATGAGCAGTTCTTC. Translated: CASSQRSRNEQFF.

This clone came up a few times. The chain employs TRBV5-1 and TRBJ1-2, with D perhaps TRBD1 (6 bases). The V gene's germline CDR1 is SGHRS and CDR2 YFSETQ. This CDR3 has 11 residues. V gave up 0 bases and J gave up 9 bases, with 6 bases separating them. Here the CDR3 reads CASSLGDSYTF. The CDR3 DNA reads as TGCGCCAGCAGCTTGGGGGACAGCTACACCTTC.

The chain couples TRBV9 to TRBJ1-6, with 8 bases aligning to TRBD1. Germline CDR1 and CDR2: SGDLS and YYNGEE. The CDR3 contains 18 residues. The ends lost 1 base at V and 3 bases at J; junction bases unmatched: 9. The CDR3 coding sequence is TGTGCCAGCAGCGTATGGCCGCTAGACAGGGGCTATAATTCACCCCTCCACTTT. Its translation is CASSVWPLDRGYNSPLHF.

The CDR3 protein is CASSLIAGEETQYF. The CDR3 nucleotides are TGTGCCAGTAGCCTTATAGCGGGCGAAGAGACCCAGTACTTC. This chain links TRBV19 with TRBJ2-5, with TRBD2 identical over 7 bases. Trimming cost V 6 bases and J 3 bases; bases outside gene matches: 7. The germline CDR1 and CDR2 sequences are LNHDA and SQIVND (reference sequence). The CDR3 is 14 residues long. Filled out from reference TRBV19 and TRBJ2-5, the complete variable domain reads DGGITQSPKYLFRKEGQNVTLSCEQNLNHDAMYWYRQDPGQGLRLIYYSQIVNDFQKGDIAEGYSVSREKKESFPLTVTSAQKNPTAFYLCASSLIAGEETQYFGPGTRLLVL.

The chain joins TRBV5-8 to TRBJ1-2, with TRBD1 matching over 7 bases. The CDR3 contains 13 residues. Losses at the gene ends were 2 bases for V and 5 bases for J; bases not matched to a gene: 3. Per germline, CDR1 SGHTS and CDR2 YDEGEE. Here the CDR3 reads CASSFGTEYGYTF. CDR3 coding DNA: TGTGCCAGCAGCTTCGGGACAGAATATGGCTACACCTTC.

V usage is TRBV5-6 and J usage is TRBJ1-1, with 8 bases aligning to TRBD1. V lost 4 bases, J lost 3 bases, and 14 bases stayed unmatched. CDR1 SGHDT and CDR2 YYEEEE come from the germline V gene. The CDR3 is made up of 17 amino acids. CDR3 loop: CASSVTGTGRDYTEAFF. CDR3 bases: TGTGCCAGCAGCGTTACCGGGACAGGCCGGGATTACACTGAAGCTTTCTTT.

In the case of this clone: This CDR3 is also generated by other DNA sequences in the sample. The chain couples TRBV6-5 to TRBJ1-3; 8 bases align to TRBD1. Germline CDR1 reads MNHEY; CDR2 reads SVGAGI. Unmatched junction bases numbered 1, after V lost 0 bases and J lost 0 bases. The CDR3 loop spans 16 amino acids. For the CDR3, the DNA is TGTGCCAGCAGTTACTCACAGGGGGTCTCTGGAAACACCATATATTTT. It is translated as CASSYSQGVSGNTIYF.

V and J are TRBV5-6 and TRBJ1-6; D unclear. The V end lost 2 bases, the J end lost 4 bases, and 7 bases lay between the germline ends. The CDR3 has 14 amino acids. The germline gives CDR1 SGHDT, CDR2 YYEEEE. CDR3 sequence: CASSFWQYNSPLHF. CDR3 coding DNA: TGTGCCAGCAGCTTTTGGCAGTATAATTCACCCCTCCACTTT.

The chain links TRBV2 to TRBJ1-2; 9 bases are a match to TRBD1. The CDR3 sequence is 18 residues long. CDR1 SNHLY and CDR2 FYNNEI come from the germline V gene. With V trimmed by 2 bases and J by 1 base, 11 bases remained unmatched. The CDR3 loop is CASSEPPGTGIGNYGYTF. Here the CDR3 DNA reads TGTGCCAGCAGTGAACCTCCCGGGACAGGGATAGGTAACTATGGCTACACCTTC.

A remark on this clone: This sequence may be a read error, since a much larger clone differs from it by one base. Different DNA sequences within this sample yield the same CDR3. The genes are TRBV18 and TRBJ1-1; 7 bases are a match to TRBD1. V was pared by 3 bases and J by 0 bases, with 1 base of the junction left unmatched. Germline values: CDR1 KGHSH, CDR2 LQKENI. The CDR3 is 14 amino acids. The CDR3 here is CASSPGQLNTEAFF. The CDR3 DNA reads as TGTGCCAGCTCACCGGGACAGTTGAACACTGAAGCTTTCTTT.

The chain joins TRBV6-5 to TRBJ2-7; 7 nucleotides agree with TRBD1. The CDR3 runs to 14 residues. Trimming cost V 5 bases and J 1 base; bases outside gene matches: 5. CDR1 and CDR2 (germline): MNHEY, SVGAGI. This chain's CDR3 is CASSTRDRSYEQYF. The CDR3 DNA sequence: TGTGCCAGCAGTACCCGGGACAGATCCTACGAGCAGTACTTC.